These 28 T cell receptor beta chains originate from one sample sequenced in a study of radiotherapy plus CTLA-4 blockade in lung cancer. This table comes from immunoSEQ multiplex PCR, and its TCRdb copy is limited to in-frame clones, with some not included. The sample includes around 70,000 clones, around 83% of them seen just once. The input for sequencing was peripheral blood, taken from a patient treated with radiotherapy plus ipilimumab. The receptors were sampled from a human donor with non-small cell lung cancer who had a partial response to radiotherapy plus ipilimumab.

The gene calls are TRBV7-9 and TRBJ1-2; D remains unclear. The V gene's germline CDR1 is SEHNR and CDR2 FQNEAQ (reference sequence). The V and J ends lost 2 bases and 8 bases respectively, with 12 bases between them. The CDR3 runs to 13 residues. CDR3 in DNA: TGTGCCAGCAGCTTAAATGGCGCAGGAGGCTACACCTTC. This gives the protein CASSLNGAGGYTF.

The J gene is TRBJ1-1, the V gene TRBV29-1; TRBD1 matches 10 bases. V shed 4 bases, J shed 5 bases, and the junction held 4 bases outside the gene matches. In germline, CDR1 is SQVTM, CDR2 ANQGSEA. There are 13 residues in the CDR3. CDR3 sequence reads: CSVVGTGVTEAFF. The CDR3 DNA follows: TGCAGCGTTGTGGGGACAGGGGTTACTGAAGCTTTCTTT.

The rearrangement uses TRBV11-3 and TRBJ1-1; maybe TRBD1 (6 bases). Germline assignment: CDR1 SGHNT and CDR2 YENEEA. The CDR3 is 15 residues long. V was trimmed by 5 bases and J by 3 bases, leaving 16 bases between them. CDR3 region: CASSPRPGADTEAFF. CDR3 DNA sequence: TGTGCCAGCAGCCCGAGACCAGGGGCCGACACTGAAGCTTTCTTT.

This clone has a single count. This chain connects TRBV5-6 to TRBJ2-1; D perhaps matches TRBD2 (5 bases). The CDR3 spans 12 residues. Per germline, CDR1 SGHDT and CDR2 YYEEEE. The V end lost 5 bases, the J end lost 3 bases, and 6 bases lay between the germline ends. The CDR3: CASSRDYNEQFF. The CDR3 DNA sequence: TGTGCCAGCAGTCGGGACTACAATGAGCAGTTCTTC.

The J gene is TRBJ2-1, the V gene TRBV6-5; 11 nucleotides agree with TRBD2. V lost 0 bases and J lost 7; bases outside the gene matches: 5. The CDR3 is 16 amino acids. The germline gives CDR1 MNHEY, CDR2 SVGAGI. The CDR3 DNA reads TGTGCCAGCAGTTACTCTAGCGGGAGGGCTGGGAATGAGCAGTTCTTC. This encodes CASSYSSGRAGNEQFF.

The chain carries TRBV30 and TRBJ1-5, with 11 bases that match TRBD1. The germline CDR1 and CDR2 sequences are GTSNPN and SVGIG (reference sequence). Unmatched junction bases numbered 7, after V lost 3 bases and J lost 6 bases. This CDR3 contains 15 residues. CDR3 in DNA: TGTGCCTGGAGCGCGGGACAGGGGGTGTTTCAGCCCCAGCATTTT. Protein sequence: CAWSAGQGVFQPQHF. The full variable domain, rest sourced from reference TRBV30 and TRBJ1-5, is SQTIHQWPATLVQPVGSPLSLECTVEGTSNPNLYWYRQAAGRGLQLLFYSVGIGQISSEVPQNLSASRPQDRQFILSSKKLLLSDSGFYLCAWSAGQGVFQPQHFGDGTRLSIL.

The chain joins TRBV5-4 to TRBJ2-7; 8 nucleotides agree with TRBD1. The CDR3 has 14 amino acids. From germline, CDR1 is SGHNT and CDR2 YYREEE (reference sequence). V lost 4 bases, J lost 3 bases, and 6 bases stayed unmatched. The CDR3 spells CASSQGQALYEQYF. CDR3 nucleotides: TGTGCCAGCAGCCAGGGACAGGCCCTCTACGAGCAGTACTTC.

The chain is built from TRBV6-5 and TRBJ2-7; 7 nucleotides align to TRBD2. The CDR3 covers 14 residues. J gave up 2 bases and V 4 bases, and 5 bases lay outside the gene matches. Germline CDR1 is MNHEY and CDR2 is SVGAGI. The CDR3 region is CASSSSSGTYEQYF. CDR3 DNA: TGTGCCAGCAGTTCATCTAGCGGAACCTACGAGCAGTACTTC.

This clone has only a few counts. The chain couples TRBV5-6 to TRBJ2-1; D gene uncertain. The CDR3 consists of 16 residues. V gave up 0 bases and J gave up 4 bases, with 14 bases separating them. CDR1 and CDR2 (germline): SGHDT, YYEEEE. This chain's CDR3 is CASSLVGRVSYNEQFF. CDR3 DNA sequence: TGTGCCAGCAGCTTGGTGGGCAGAGTATCTTACAATGAGCAGTTCTTC.

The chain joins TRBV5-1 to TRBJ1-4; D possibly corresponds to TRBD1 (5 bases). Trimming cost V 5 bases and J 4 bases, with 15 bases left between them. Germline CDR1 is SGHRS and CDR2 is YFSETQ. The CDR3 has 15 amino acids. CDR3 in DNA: TGCGCCAGCAGGTTAACGGGACTGATTAATGAAAAACTGTTTTTT. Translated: CASRLTGLINEKLFF.

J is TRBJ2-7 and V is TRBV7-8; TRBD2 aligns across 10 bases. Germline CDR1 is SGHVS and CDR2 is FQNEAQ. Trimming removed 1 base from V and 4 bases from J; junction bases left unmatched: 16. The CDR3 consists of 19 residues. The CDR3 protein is CASSLESRWSGRAGYEQYF. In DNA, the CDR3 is TGTGCCAGCAGCTTAGAGTCGAGATGGAGCGGGAGGGCCGGGTACGAGCAGTACTTC.

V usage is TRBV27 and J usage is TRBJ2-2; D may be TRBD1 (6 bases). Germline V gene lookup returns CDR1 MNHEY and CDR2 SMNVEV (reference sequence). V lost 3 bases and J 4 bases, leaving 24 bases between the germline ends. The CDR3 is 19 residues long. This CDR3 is CASSFQGQTHSKITGELFF. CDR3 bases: TGTGCCAGCAGTTTTCAGGGGCAGACTCATTCCAAAATCACCGGGGAGCTGTTTTTT.

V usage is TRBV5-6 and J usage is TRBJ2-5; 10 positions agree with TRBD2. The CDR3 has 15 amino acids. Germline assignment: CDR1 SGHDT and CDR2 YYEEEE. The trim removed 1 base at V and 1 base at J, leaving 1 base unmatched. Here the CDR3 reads CASSLRTSGQETQYF. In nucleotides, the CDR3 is TGTGCCAGCAGCTTGCGGACTAGCGGCCAAGAGACCCAGTACTTC.

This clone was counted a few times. Here the CDR3 DNA reads TGTGCCTGGAGTGTACAGGGATATGACGAGCAGTACTTC. Its translation: CAWSVQGYDEQYF. The genes are TRBV30 and TRBJ2-7; the D gene is possibly TRBD1 (6 bases). This CDR3 has 13 amino acids. The germline V gene encodes CDR1 GTSNPN and CDR2 SVGIG (reference sequence). Deletions cut 0 bases from V and 5 bases from J, with 11 bases between.

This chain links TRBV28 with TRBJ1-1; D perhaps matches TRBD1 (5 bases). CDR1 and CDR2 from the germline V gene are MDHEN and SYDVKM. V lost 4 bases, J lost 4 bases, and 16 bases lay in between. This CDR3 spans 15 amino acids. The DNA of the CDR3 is TGTGCCAGCAGTTGGCCCCAGGGTTTGGGCACTGAAGCTTTCTTT. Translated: CASSWPQGLGTEAFF.

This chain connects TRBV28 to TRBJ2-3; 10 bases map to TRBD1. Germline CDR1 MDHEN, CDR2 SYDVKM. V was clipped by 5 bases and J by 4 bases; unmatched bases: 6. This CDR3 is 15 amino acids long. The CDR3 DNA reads TGTGCCAGCAGTCCACCCGGGACAGGGGCAGATACGCAGTATTTT. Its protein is CASSPPGTGADTQYF.

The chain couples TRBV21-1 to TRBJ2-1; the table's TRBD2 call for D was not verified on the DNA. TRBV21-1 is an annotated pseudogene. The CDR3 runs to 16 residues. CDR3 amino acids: CASSNIGRPSYNEQFF. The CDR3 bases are TGTGCCAGCAGCAACATCGGGAGGCCATCCTACAATGAGCAGTTCTTC.

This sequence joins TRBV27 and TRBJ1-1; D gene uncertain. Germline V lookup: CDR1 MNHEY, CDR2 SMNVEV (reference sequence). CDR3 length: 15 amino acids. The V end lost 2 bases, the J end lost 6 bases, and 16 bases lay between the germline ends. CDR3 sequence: CASSLVAGTPSEAFF. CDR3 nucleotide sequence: TGTGCCAGCAGTTTAGTGGCAGGCACTCCTTCTGAAGCTTTCTTT.

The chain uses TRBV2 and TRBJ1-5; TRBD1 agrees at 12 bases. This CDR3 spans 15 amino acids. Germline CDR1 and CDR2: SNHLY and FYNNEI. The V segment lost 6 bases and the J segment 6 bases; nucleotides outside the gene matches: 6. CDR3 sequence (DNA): TGTGCCAGCAGGGCCGGGACAGGGGGCACTCAGCCCCAGCATTTT. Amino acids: CASRAGTGGTQPQHF. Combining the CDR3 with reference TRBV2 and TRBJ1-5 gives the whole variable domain EPEVTQTPSHQVTQMGQEVILRCVPISNHLYFYWYRQILGQKVEFLVSFYNNEISEKSEIFDDQFSVERPDGSNFTLKIRSTKLEDSAMYFCASRAGTGGTQPQHFGDGTRLSIL.

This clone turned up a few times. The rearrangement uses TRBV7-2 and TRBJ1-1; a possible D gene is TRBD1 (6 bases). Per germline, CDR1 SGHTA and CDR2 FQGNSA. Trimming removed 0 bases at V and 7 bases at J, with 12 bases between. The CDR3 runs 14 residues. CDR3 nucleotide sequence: TGTGCCAGCAGCTTAGCCAGGGGTATACTTGAAGCTTTCTTT. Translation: CASSLARGILEAFF. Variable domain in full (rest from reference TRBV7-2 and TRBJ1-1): GAGVSQSPSNKVTEKGKDVELRCDPISGHTALYWYRQSLGQGLEFLIYFQGNSAPDKSGLPSDRFSAERTGGSVSTLTIQRTQQEDSAVYLCASSLARGILEAFFGQGTRLTVV.

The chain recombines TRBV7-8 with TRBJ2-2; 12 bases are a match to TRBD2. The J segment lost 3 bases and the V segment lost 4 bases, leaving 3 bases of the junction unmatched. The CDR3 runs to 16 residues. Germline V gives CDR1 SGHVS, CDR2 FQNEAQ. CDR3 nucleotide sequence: TGTGCCAGCAGCTCGGGACTAGCGGGCTACACCGGGGAGCTGTTTTTT. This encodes CASSSGLAGYTGELFF.

CDR3 loop: CASSDVGRGTQYF. CDR3 nucleotide sequence: TGTGCCAGCAGTGACGTGGGAAGGGGTACGCAGTATTTT. The genes are TRBV28 and TRBJ2-3; D perhaps matches TRBD1 (5 bases). Trimming took 5 bases from V and 8 from J, leaving 14 bases between them. CDR1 is MDHEN, CDR2 SYDVKM, per germline. This CDR3 is 13 amino acids long.

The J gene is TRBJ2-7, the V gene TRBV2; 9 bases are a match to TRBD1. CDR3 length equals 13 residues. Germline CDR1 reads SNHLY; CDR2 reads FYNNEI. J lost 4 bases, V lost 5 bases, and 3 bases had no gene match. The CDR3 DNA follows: TGTGCCAGCAGTAAGGACAGGGGTTACGAGCAGTACTTC. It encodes CASSKDRGYEQYF.

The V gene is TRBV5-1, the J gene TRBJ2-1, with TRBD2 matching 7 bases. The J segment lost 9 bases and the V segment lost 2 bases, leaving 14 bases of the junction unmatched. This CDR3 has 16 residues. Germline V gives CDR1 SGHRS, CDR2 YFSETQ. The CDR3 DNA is TGCGCCAGCAGCTTAGAGTCAGGAGCGGGAAGGGGTGAGCAGTTCTTC. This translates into CASSLESGAGRGEQFF.

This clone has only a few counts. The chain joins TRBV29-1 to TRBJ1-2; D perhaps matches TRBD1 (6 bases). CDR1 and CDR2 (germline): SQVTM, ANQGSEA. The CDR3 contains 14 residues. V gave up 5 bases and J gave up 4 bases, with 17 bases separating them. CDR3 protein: CSVRLTGRGYGYTF. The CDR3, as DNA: TGCAGCGTTCGACTGACAGGCAGGGGCTATGGCTACACCTTC. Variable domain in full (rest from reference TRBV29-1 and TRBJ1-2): SAVISQKPSRDICQRGTSLTIQCQVDSQVTMMFWYRQQPGQSLTLIATANQGSEATYESGFVIDKFPISRPNLTFSTLTVSNMSPEDSSIYLCSVRLTGRGYGYTFGSGTRLTVV.

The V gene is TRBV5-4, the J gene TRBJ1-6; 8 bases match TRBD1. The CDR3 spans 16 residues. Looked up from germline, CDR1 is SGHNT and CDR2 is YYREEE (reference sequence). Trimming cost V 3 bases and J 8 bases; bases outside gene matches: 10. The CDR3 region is CASSSRQRTGHSPLHF. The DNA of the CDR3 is TGTGCCAGCAGCTCCCGACAAAGGACAGGGCATTCACCCCTCCACTTT.

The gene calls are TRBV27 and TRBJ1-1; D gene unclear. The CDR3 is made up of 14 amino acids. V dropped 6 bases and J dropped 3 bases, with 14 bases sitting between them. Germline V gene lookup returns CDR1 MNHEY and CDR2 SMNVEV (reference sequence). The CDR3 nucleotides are TGTGCCAGCAGCTCCCCGGGGAAGTACACTGAAGCTTTCTTT. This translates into CASSSPGKYTEAFF.

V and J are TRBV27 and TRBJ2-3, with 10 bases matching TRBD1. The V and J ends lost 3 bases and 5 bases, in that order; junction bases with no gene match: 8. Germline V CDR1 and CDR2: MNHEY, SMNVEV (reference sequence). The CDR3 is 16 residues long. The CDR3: CASSFLGTGVGDTQYF. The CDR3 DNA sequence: TGTGCCAGCAGTTTCCTAGGGACAGGGGTCGGAGATACGCAGTATTTT.